The 9 T cell receptor beta chains given below trace back to one sample, sequenced in a study of shared clonotypes between healthy human individuals. Only in-frame clones appear in the TCRdb table, and some are missing; sequencing was by immunoSEQ multiplex PCR. The table records around 2,000,000 clones, about 93% of them present only once. Naive CD8 cells comprised CD45RO-negative, CCR7-positively selected cells, excluding terminally differentiated effector memory CD45RA+ cells. Sample: naive CD8+ T cells from PBMCs. Receptors originate from a man aged 18 to 30 in good health. Some clones in this sample may be carry-over from other donors' samples.

CDR3 DNA sequence: TGTGCCAGCAGTGAATGGGGGACAGGGCGAGAAAAACTGTTTTTT. Amino acid sequence: CASSEWGTGREKLFF. The chain joins TRBV6-1 to TRBJ1-4; 9 bases are a match to TRBD1. Germline trimming cut 2 bases from V and 8 bases from J; bases unmatched to any gene: 6. CDR1 is MNHNS and CDR2 is SASEGT in the germline V gene. The CDR3 spans 15 residues.

The chain has TRBV10-3 and TRBJ2-7, with D possibly called TRBD1 or TRBD2 (5 bases each). The V gene's germline CDR1 is ENHRY and CDR2 SYGVKD. Trimming shortened V by 6 bases and J by 0 bases, and 24 bases separated the two germline ends. This CDR3 spans 18 amino acids. The CDR3: CAIRETGDPDLLSYEQYF. The CDR3 region has the DNA TGTGCCATCAGGGAAACAGGAGACCCGGACTTACTCTCCTACGAGCAGTACTTC.

The rearrangement links TRBV9 to TRBJ2-3; D ambiguous. The V end lost 0 bases, the J end lost 0 bases, and 11 bases lay between the germline ends. The CDR3 contains 16 residues. The germline gives CDR1 SGDLS, CDR2 YYNGEE. The CDR3 sequence is CASSVDPGRSTDTQYF. CDR3 sequence (DNA): TGTGCCAGCAGCGTAGATCCAGGCCGAAGCACAGATACGCAGTATTTT.

The J gene is TRBJ2-7, the V gene TRBV28; D is perhaps TRBD1 (6 bases). Germline lookup yields CDR1 MDHEN and CDR2 SYDVKM. V lost 4 bases, J lost 2 bases, and 15 bases lay in between. CDR3 length: 15 residues. For the CDR3, the DNA is TGTGCCAGCAGTTCCCCAACAGGGTGGACCTACGAGCAGTACTTC. Its protein product is CASSSPTGWTYEQYF.

The chain joins TRBV7-9 to TRBJ2-7; D call uncertain. CDR1 and CDR2 from the germline V gene are SEHNR and FQNEAQ (reference sequence). This CDR3 is built from 13 residues. With 3 bases removed from V and 2 bases from J, the gap between germline ends came to 8 bases. This chain's CDR3 is CASSFPLTYEQYF. The DNA for the CDR3 is TGTGCCAGCAGCTTCCCTCTTACCTACGAGCAGTACTTC.

This chain connects TRBV5-6 to TRBJ2-1; 11 positions agree with TRBD2. The CDR3 spans 15 residues. The germline V gene encodes CDR1 SGHDT and CDR2 YYEEEE. Germline trimming cut 4 bases from V and 2 bases from J; bases unmatched to any gene: 2. Here the CDR3 reads CASSRGLAAYNEQFF. In DNA form, the CDR3 reads TGTGCCAGCAGCAGGGGACTAGCGGCCTACAATGAGCAGTTCTTC. Full variable domain (remainder filled in from reference TRBV5-6 and TRBJ2-1): DAGVTQSPTHLIKTRGQQVTLRCSPKSGHDTVSWYQQALGQGPQFIFQYYEEEERQRGNFPDRFSGHQFPNYSSELNVNALLLGDSALYLCASSRGLAAYNEQFFGPGTRLTVL.

This chain joins TRBV4-2 and TRBJ1-3; D is perhaps TRBD1 (5 bases). CDR3 length: 17 residues. Germline V gives CDR1 LGHNA, CDR2 YNFKEQ. V dropped 1 base and J dropped 9 bases, with 22 bases sitting between them. The CDR3 DNA follows: TGTGCCAGCAGCCAAGTTGACGCCCTCCAGGGTGGGACCACCATATATTTT. This sequence encodes CASSQVDALQGGTTIYF.

V usage is TRBV27 and J usage is TRBJ2-1, with D hard to call. The CDR3 contains 14 residues. Germline V gives CDR1 MNHEY, CDR2 SMNVEV (reference sequence). The V end lost 5 bases, the J end lost 4 bases, and 12 bases lay between the germline ends. As DNA, the CDR3 is TGTGCCAGCAGTACCTCGGTGAGATACAATGAGCAGTTCTTC. Translated: CASSTSVRYNEQFF.

The rearrangement uses TRBV28 and TRBJ1-3; tentative D call: TRBD1 (6 bases). Per germline, CDR1 MDHEN and CDR2 SYDVKM. V was pared by 4 bases and J by 8 bases, with 15 bases between. The CDR3 contains 14 residues. DNA of the CDR3: TGTGCCAGCAGTTATTCTGGGGGGCGACACACCATATATTTT. Translation: CASSYSGGRHTIYF.